Shown below are 23 T cell receptor beta chains from a single sample sequenced in a study of technical replicates of blood from several donors. Clones were sequenced by immunoSEQ multiplex PCR, and TCRdb holds only the in-frame ones, with some missing. The repertoire includes tens of thousands of clones, around 89% of them detected once, and just over 4.5% sits in the top ten. Material for sequencing was PBMCs. All receptors derive from a human donor in good health. Some clones in this sample may be carry-over from other donors' samples.

V gene TRBV7-2 combines with J gene TRBJ1-1; maybe TRBD1 (5 bases). Trimming took 5 bases from V and 5 from J, leaving 18 bases between them. The CDR3 consists of 15 residues. In germline, CDR1 is SGHTA, CDR2 FQGNSA. CDR3 coding DNA: TGTGCCAGCAGCCGAGAAGGCGGGGGTTGGACTGAAGCTTTCTTT. It translates to CASSREGGGWTEAFF.

V gene TRBV4-2 combines with J gene TRBJ2-2, with a weak D call TRBD2 (6 bases). CDR1 and CDR2 (germline): LGHNA, YNFKEQ. CDR3 length equals 14 residues. V lost 1 base, J lost 8 bases, and 11 bases lay in between. This CDR3 reads CASSQVASGGELFF. For the CDR3, the DNA is TGTGCCAGCAGCCAAGTAGCGAGCGGGGGGGAGCTGTTTTTT.

The chain is built from TRBV7-3 and TRBJ2-3; the D gene is possibly TRBD2 (6 bases). The CDR3 sequence is 12 residues long. V lost 5 bases, J lost 7 bases, and 10 bases lay in between. Per the germline V gene, CDR1 is SGHTA and CDR2 is FQGTGA. The CDR3, as DNA: TGTGCCAGCAGCCCGGGAGACCATACGCAGTATTTT. It encodes CASSPGDHTQYF.

This clone was counted once. The chain couples TRBV10-3 to TRBJ2-1, with 11 nucleotides matching TRBD2. Germline V gene sequence: CDR1 ENHRY, CDR2 SYGVKD. This CDR3 contains 15 residues. J gave up 6 bases and V 4 bases, and 5 bases lay outside the gene matches. The CDR3 sequence is CAISGGLADFNEQFF. CDR3 coding DNA: TGTGCCATCAGTGGGGGACTAGCGGATTTCAATGAGCAGTTCTTC.

The V gene is TRBV5-4, the J gene TRBJ2-3; possible D gene TRBD1, 6 bases. This CDR3 comprises 15 residues. The germline V gene encodes CDR1 SGHNT and CDR2 YYREEE (reference sequence). Trimming removed 6 bases at V and 1 base at J, with 15 bases between. The CDR3 loop is CASTPRAGGTDTQYF. The CDR3 region has the DNA TGTGCCAGCACCCCTCGGGCAGGGGGCACAGATACGCAGTATTTT.

The rearrangement joins TRBV5-3 to TRBJ2-1; 10 nucleotides agree with TRBD2. TRBV5-3 has ORF status, its function being uncertain. CDR3 length: 16 amino acids. The ends lost 3 bases at V and 9 bases at J; junction bases unmatched: 12. CDR3 sequence: CARSWWRLAGVSEQFF. CDR3 DNA: TGTGCCAGAAGCTGGTGGCGGCTAGCGGGAGTGAGTGAGCAGTTCTTC.

The chain links TRBV6-5 to TRBJ1-3, with D perhaps TRBD1 (6 bases). The CDR3 has 16 residues. Germline CDR1 reads MNHEY; CDR2 reads SVGAGI. Between the trimmed V and J ends, which lost 0 bases and 0 bases, there was a span of 9 bases. CDR3 nucleotide sequence: TGTGCCAGCAGTTACTCGGCGGGGGCCTCTGGAAACACCATATATTTT. Amino acids: CASSYSAGASGNTIYF.

The J gene is TRBJ2-5, the V gene TRBV29-1; 9 bases agree with TRBD2. Germline CDR1 and CDR2: SQVTM and ANQGSEA. The CDR3 is 15 residues long. With V trimmed by 7 bases and J by 5 bases, 14 bases remained unmatched. The DNA of the CDR3 is TGCAGCGGACGGGGTCGCGGGAGGGCCGGGGAGACCCAGTACTTC. It specifies CSGRGRGRAGETQYF.

The chain is built from TRBV2 and TRBJ2-2; 8 bases are shared with TRBD1. J gave up 7 bases and V 6 bases, and 4 bases lay outside the gene matches. The CDR3 totals 13 residues. Germline CDR1 SNHLY, CDR2 FYNNEI. The CDR3 loop is CASRDRGDGELFF. CDR3 coding DNA: TGTGCCAGCAGAGACAGGGGTGACGGGGAGCTGTTTTTT.

V and J are TRBV5-1 and TRBJ2-5; 8 positions match TRBD2. Germline CDR1 and CDR2: SGHRS and YFSETQ. Trimming at V came to 4 bases and at J to 6 bases, leaving 11 bases not matched to a gene. The CDR3 sequence is 15 residues long. Written as DNA, the CDR3 is TGCGCCAGCAGCCAGGGGCCAGCGGGGGTTCAGACCCAGTACTTC. Translation gives CASSQGPAGVQTQYF.

V usage is TRBV5-1 and J usage is TRBJ2-3; 10 nucleotides agree with TRBD2. J was trimmed by 3 bases and V by 4 bases; bases with no gene match: 8. CDR3 size: 16 residues. The germline V gene has CDR1 SGHRS and CDR2 YFSETQ. The CDR3 region has the DNA TGCGCCAGCAGCCTAGCGGGAGTGGGGAAAACAGATACGCAGTATTTT. This encodes CASSLAGVGKTDTQYF. The full variable domain, completed using reference TRBV5-1 and TRBJ2-3, is KAGVTQTPRYLIKTRGQQVTLSCSPISGHRSVSWYQQTPGQGLQFLFEYFSETQRNKGNFPGRFSGRQFSNSRSEMNVSTLELGDSALYLCASSLAGVGKTDTQYFGPGTRLTVL.

The V gene is TRBV15, the J gene TRBJ2-3; TRBD2 aligns across 7 bases. This CDR3 has 16 amino acids. The junction had 7 bases not matched to a gene; V was cut back by 0 bases and J by 4 bases. Germline lookup yields CDR1 LNHNV and CDR2 YYDKDF (reference sequence). The CDR3 DNA follows: TGTGCCACCAGCAGAGATCGGGGGGTGGGGGCAGATACGCAGTATTTT. It codes for CATSRDRGVGADTQYF.

The chain recombines TRBV19 with TRBJ1-2; 10 bases map to TRBD1. In germline, CDR1 is LNHDA, CDR2 SQIVND (reference sequence). Losses at the gene ends were 6 bases for V and 3 bases for J; bases not matched to a gene: 16. The CDR3 extends over 18 amino acids. CDR3 region: CASRITGTGASGDYGYTF. The CDR3 nucleotides read TGTGCCAGTAGGATCACCGGGACAGGGGCCTCCGGAGACTATGGCTACACCTTC.

The chain has TRBV5-1 and TRBJ2-2, with 8 bases lining up with TRBD1. CDR3 length equals 15 residues. Looked up from germline, CDR1 is SGHRS and CDR2 is YFSETQ. V gave up 4 bases and J gave up 0 bases; unmatched junction bases: 2. The CDR3 loop reads CASSKDRANTGELFF. CDR3 in DNA: TGCGCCAGCAGCAAGGACAGGGCGAACACCGGGGAGCTGTTTTTT.

This chain joins TRBV5-1 and TRBJ2-5; perhaps TRBD2 as D (5 bases). This CDR3 is built from 15 residues. Per germline, CDR1 SGHRS and CDR2 YFSETQ. Trimming took 3 bases from V and 5 from J, leaving 17 bases between them. The CDR3 sequence: CASSSQRIPGETQYF. The CDR3 coding sequence is TGCGCCAGCAGCTCCCAGCGGATCCCCGGGGAGACCCAGTACTTC.

This sequence joins TRBV15 and TRBJ1-2; 10 bases line up with TRBD1. This CDR3 has 16 amino acids. Germline lookup yields CDR1 LNHNV and CDR2 YYDKDF (reference sequence). Trimming took 6 bases from V and 4 from J; bases not matched to a gene: 11. CDR3 residues: CATRATGGWAGYGYTF. The CDR3, as DNA: TGTGCCACCAGGGCGACAGGGGGCTGGGCTGGCTATGGCTACACCTTC.

This clone was recorded a few times. The CDR3 protein is CSVVGGTTEAFF. CDR3 nucleotide sequence: TGCAGCGTCGTCGGAGGGACCACTGAAGCTTTCTTT. V and J are TRBV29-1 and TRBJ1-1; perhaps TRBD1 as D (5 bases). The CDR3 spans 12 residues. Trimming cost V 6 bases and J 4 bases, with 12 bases left between them. CDR1 is SQVTM, CDR2 ANQGSEA, per germline.

This clone has a single count. This rearrangement joins TRBV6-6 to TRBJ2-1, with 12 bases aligning to TRBD2. This CDR3 is built from 15 residues. After removal of 0 bases from V and 9 bases from J, the junction contained 3 bases not matched to a gene. Germline V CDR1 and CDR2: MNHNY, SVGAGI (reference sequence). CDR3 region: CASSYSPSGRGEQFF. The CDR3, as DNA: TGTGCCAGCAGTTACTCGCCTAGCGGGAGGGGTGAGCAGTTCTTC.

This chain links TRBV5-1 with TRBJ2-7; TRBD2 aligns across 13 bases. V dropped 4 bases and J dropped 2; count of bases not matched to a gene: 3. The CDR3 runs to 15 residues. Germline CDR1 reads SGHRS; CDR2 reads YFSETQ. CDR3 residues: CASSELAGGAYEQYF. CDR3 nucleotides: TGCGCCAGCAGCGAACTAGCGGGGGGGGCCTACGAGCAGTACTTC.

The rearrangement links TRBV18 to TRBJ2-7; D perhaps matches TRBD2 (5 bases). V gave up 3 bases and J gave up 5 bases, with 23 bases separating them. This CDR3 comprises 17 residues. Germline CDR1 reads KGHSH; CDR2 reads LQKENI. CDR3 loop: CASSPPATSRLIHEQYF. The CDR3 DNA sequence: TGTGCCAGCTCACCGCCCGCGACCTCGAGACTAATACACGAGCAGTACTTC.

This chain uses TRBV2 with TRBJ1-6; the D gene is possibly TRBD1 (6 bases). V shed 2 bases and J shed 1 base, with 12 bases lying between them. CDR1 and CDR2 from the germline V gene are SNHLY and FYNNEI. The CDR3 totals 17 residues. CDR3 amino acids: CASSETRGASYNSPLHF. For the CDR3, the DNA is TGTGCCAGCAGTGAAACGCGGGGGGCGTCCTATAATTCACCCCTCCACTTT.

The chain couples TRBV5-1 to TRBJ2-1; 8 nucleotides line up with TRBD2. Per the germline V gene, CDR1 is SGHRS and CDR2 is YFSETQ. The CDR3 length is 17 residues. The V gene end was trimmed by 4 bases and the J gene end by 3 bases; junction bases not matched to a gene: 12. CDR3 residues: CASSPGVAGGFYNEQFF. CDR3 DNA sequence: TGCGCCAGCAGCCCGGGGGTTGCGGGAGGATTCTACAATGAGCAGTTCTTC.

This chain joins TRBV27 and TRBJ2-7; TRBD1 matches at 9 bases. V was pared by 0 bases and J by 5 bases, with 2 bases of the junction left unmatched. This CDR3 has 14 amino acids. The germline gives CDR1 MNHEY, CDR2 SMNVEV (reference sequence). DNA for the CDR3: TGTGCCAGCAGTTTATCCGGGGACAGGGACGAGCAGTACTTC. This translates into CASSLSGDRDEQYF.